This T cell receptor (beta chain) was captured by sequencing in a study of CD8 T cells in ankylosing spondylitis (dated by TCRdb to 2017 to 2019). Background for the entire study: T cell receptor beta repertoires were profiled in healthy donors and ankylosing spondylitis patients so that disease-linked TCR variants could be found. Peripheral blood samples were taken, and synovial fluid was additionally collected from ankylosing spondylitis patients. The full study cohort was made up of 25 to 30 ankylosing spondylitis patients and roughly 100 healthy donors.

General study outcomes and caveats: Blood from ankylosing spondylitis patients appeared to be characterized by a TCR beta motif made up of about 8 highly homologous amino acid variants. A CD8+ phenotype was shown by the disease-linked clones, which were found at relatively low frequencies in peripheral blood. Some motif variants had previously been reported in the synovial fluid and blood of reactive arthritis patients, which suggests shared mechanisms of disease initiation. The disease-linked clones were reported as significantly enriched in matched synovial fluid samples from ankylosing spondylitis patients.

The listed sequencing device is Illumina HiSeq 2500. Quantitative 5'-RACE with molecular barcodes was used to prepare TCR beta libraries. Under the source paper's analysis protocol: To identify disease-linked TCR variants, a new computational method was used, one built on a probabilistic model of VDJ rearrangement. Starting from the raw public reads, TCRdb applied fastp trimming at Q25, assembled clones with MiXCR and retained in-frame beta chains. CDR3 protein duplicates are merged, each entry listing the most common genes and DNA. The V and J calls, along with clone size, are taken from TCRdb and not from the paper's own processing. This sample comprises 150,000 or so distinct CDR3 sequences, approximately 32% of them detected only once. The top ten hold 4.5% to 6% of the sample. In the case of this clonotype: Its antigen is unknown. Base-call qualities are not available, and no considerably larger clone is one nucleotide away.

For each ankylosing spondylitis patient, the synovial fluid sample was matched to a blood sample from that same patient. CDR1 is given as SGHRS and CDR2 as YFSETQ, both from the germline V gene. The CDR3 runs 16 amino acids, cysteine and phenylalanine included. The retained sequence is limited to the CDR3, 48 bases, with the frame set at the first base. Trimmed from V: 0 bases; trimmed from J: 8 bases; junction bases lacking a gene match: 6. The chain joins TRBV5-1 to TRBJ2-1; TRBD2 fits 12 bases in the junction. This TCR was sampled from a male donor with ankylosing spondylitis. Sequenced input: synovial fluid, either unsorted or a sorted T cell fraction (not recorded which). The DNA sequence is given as TGCGCCAGCAGCTTGGGACTAGCGGGAGTATCGGATGAGCAGTTCTTC. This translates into CASSLGLAGVSDEQFF.